One sample yielded the 25 T cell receptor beta chains listed below, sequenced in a study of shared clonotypes between healthy human individuals. Assay used: immunoSEQ multiplex PCR; TCRdb lists only in-frame clones, some missing. The sample holds 750,000 to 1,000,000 clones, more than 85% seen once. Terminally differentiated effector memory CD45RA+ cells were left out of the naive CD8 fraction, which was CD45RO-negative and positively selected for CCR7. Sequenced sample: naive CD8+ T cells sorted from blood. These receptors were collected from a man aged 30-40 years in good health.

The gene calls are TRBV27 and TRBJ1-2, with 11 positions matching TRBD1. Germline assignment: CDR1 MNHEY and CDR2 SMNVEV (reference sequence). The V gene end was trimmed by 5 bases and the J gene end by 8 bases; junction bases not matched to a gene: 16. The CDR3 has 17 amino acids. The DNA for the CDR3 is TGTGCCAGCAGTCGAACGGGTGGACAGGGGGCGAATTTCGGCTACACCTTC. Protein: CASSRTGGQGANFGYTF.

This clone is a singleton in its sample. The chain carries TRBV29-1 and TRBJ1-1, with no clear D. The CDR3 is 13 amino acids. CDR1 SQVTM and CDR2 ANQGSEA come from the germline V gene. Trimming shortened V by 2 bases and J by 1 base, and 8 bases separated the two germline ends. Here the CDR3 DNA reads TGCAGCGTTGAAATTCTGGGGAACACTGAAGCTTTCTTT. It codes for CSVEILGNTEAFF.

This chain links TRBV2 with TRBJ1-3, with D unclear. Deletions cut 3 bases from V and 0 bases from J, with 6 bases between. Germline lookup yields CDR1 SNHLY and CDR2 FYNNEI. There are 14 residues in the CDR3. CDR3 amino acids: CASSESFSGNTIYF. The CDR3 nucleotides read TGTGCCAGCAGTGAGTCCTTCTCTGGAAACACCATATATTTT.

The rearrangement uses TRBV27 and TRBJ2-3, with TRBD1 matching 7 bases. CDR1 MNHEY and CDR2 SMNVEV come from the germline V gene (reference sequence). The CDR3 runs 16 residues. V lost 6 bases to trimming and J lost 3 bases; unmatched junction nucleotides: 12. The DNA for the CDR3 is TGTGCCAGCAGCTACAGGGACAGAGAGGGAACAGATACGCAGTATTTT. This encodes CASSYRDREGTDTQYF.

The chain carries TRBV15 and TRBJ2-5; the D is unclear. The germline gives CDR1 LNHNV, CDR2 YYDKDF (reference sequence). This CDR3 is built from 15 residues. Trimming removed 1 base at V and 4 bases at J, with 13 bases between. The CDR3 here is CATSRGDLPLETQYF. The CDR3, as DNA: TGTGCCACCAGCAGAGGCGACCTCCCCTTAGAGACCCAGTACTTC.

As concerns this clone: This sample also contains other DNA sequences that code for the same CDR3. The chain uses TRBV7-3 and TRBJ2-1; D not certain. V lost 1 base, J lost 3 bases, and 1 base lay in between. Germline CDR1 SGHTA, CDR2 FQGTGA. The CDR3 has 12 amino acids. The CDR3, as DNA: TGTGCCAGCAGCTTAAGCTACAATGAGCAGTTCTTC. It translates to CASSLSYNEQFF.

Written as DNA, the CDR3 is TGTGCCAGCAGCACGACAGGGATGTACGAGCAGTACTTC. This codes for CASSTTGMYEQYF. The gene calls are TRBV6-5 and TRBJ2-7; 7 bases are shared with TRBD1. The CDR3 covers 13 residues. Per germline, CDR1 MNHEY and CDR2 SVGAGI. After removal of 6 bases from V and 4 bases from J, the junction contained 6 bases not matched to a gene.

The chain employs TRBV5-1 and TRBJ2-1, with D unresolved. Germline V lookup: CDR1 SGHRS, CDR2 YFSETQ. The V and J ends lost 0 bases and 3 bases respectively, with 10 bases between them. This CDR3 spans 15 amino acids. The CDR3 loop reads CASSLGAAFYNEQFF. CDR3 DNA sequence: TGCGCCAGCAGCTTGGGGGCTGCTTTCTACAATGAGCAGTTCTTC.

The gene calls are TRBV28 and TRBJ2-3; 12 nucleotides line up with TRBD2. J gave up 1 base and V 6 bases, and 17 bases lay outside the gene matches. The CDR3 loop spans 20 amino acids. The V gene's germline CDR1 is MDHEN and CDR2 SYDVKM. The CDR3 region has the DNA TGTGCCAGCAGCCGGGACGGGACTAGCGGGTCCAACCGGGGCACAGATACGCAGTATTTT. This codes for CASSRDGTSGSNRGTDTQYF.

V gene TRBV28 combines with J gene TRBJ2-2, with TRBD1 identical over 9 bases. Germline-derived CDR1 and CDR2 are MDHEN and SYDVKM. The CDR3 has 16 residues. The V segment lost 10 bases and the J segment 7 bases; nucleotides outside the gene matches: 16. CDR3 in amino acids: CATQPLGQGLGGELFF. The CDR3 coding sequence is TGTGCCACCCAACCCTTGGGACAGGGTTTGGGCGGGGAGCTGTTTTTT.

V and J are TRBV7-9 and TRBJ2-2; no reliable D call. In germline, CDR1 is SEHNR, CDR2 FQNEAQ (reference sequence). This CDR3 is built from 12 residues. Deletions cut 4 bases from V and 4 bases from J, with 4 bases between. Here the CDR3 reads CASSWSTGELFF. The CDR3 DNA is TGTGCCAGCAGCTGGTCCACCGGGGAGCTGTTTTTT.

J is TRBJ2-7 and V is TRBV9, with TRBD1 identical over 10 bases. The junction had 2 bases not matched to a gene; V was cut back by 3 bases and J by 2 bases. Per germline, CDR1 SGDLS and CDR2 YYNGEE. CDR3 size: 14 residues. The CDR3 DNA sequence: TGTGCCAGCAGCGGACAGGGGGCGGCCTACGAGCAGTACTTC. This sequence encodes CASSGQGAAYEQYF.

The chain carries TRBV7-8 and TRBJ2-1; the D gene is possibly TRBD2 (6 bases). Germline assignment: CDR1 SGHVS and CDR2 FQNEAQ. The CDR3 extends over 15 amino acids. Deletions cut 4 bases from V and 15 bases from J, with 25 bases between. CDR3 loop: CASSSRDSAGALGFF. CDR3 bases: TGTGCCAGCAGCTCCCGGGACTCAGCCGGCGCATTAGGGTTCTTC.

This clone was seen a single time. The V call is TRBV10-3, the J call TRBJ2-7, with a tentative D call TRBD1 (6 bases). The CDR3 consists of 15 residues. Trimming shortened V by 3 bases and J by 3 bases, and 15 bases separated the two germline ends. Germline values: CDR1 ENHRY, CDR2 SYGVKD. The CDR3 region is CAISDGTDRNYEQYF. The DNA for the CDR3 is TGTGCCATCAGTGATGGGACGGACAGAAACTACGAGCAGTACTTC.

The J gene is TRBJ2-7, the V gene TRBV4-2; 10 positions match TRBD2. Germline CDR1 LGHNA, CDR2 YNFKEQ. The length of the CDR3 is 17 residues. V was pared by 2 bases and J by 7 bases, with 14 bases of the junction left unmatched. CDR3 amino acids: CASSQPMKAGGPREQYF. For the CDR3, the DNA is TGTGCCAGCAGCCAACCGATGAAAGCGGGAGGGCCTCGGGAGCAGTACTTC.

The chain employs TRBV18 and TRBJ1-1; D ambiguous. This CDR3 is built from 13 residues. Trimming removed 6 bases from V and 6 bases from J, with 14 bases in between. CDR1 KGHSH and CDR2 LQKENI come from the germline V gene. CDR3 loop: CASSPDRNAEAFF. In nucleotides, the CDR3 is TGTGCCAGCTCCCCAGATCGAAACGCTGAAGCTTTCTTT.

V usage is TRBV11-2 and J usage is TRBJ2-3, with a possible D match to TRBD1 (5 bases). CDR1 is SGHAT and CDR2 is FQNNGV in the germline V gene. This CDR3 comprises 12 residues. The V end was cut by 5 bases, the J end by 4 bases, with 7 bases between. The CDR3 DNA sequence: TGTGCCAGCAGCCCGACAGCAGATACGCAGTATTTT. Protein sequence: CASSPTADTQYF.

The sample holds a few counts of this clone. The chain couples TRBV6-1 to TRBJ1-5, with D unresolved. The germline V gene has CDR1 MNHNS and CDR2 SASEGT. Trimming cost V 2 bases and J 1 base, with 9 bases left between them. CDR3 length equals 15 residues. This CDR3 reads CASSESTDSNQPQHF. As DNA, the CDR3 is TGTGCCAGCAGTGAAAGTACGGACAGCAATCAGCCCCAGCATTTT.

V gene TRBV4-1 combines with J gene TRBJ1-2; D is unresolved. Per the germline V gene, CDR1 is MGHRA and CDR2 is YSYEKL. V lost 0 bases and J lost 5, with 16 bases in between. This CDR3 contains 16 residues. The DNA for the CDR3 is TGCGCCAGCAGCCAAGACCCCGCTGCCAGGCCGTATGGCTACACCTTC. Its protein is CASSQDPAARPYGYTF.

The chain carries TRBV27 and TRBJ2-3; 10 nucleotides agree with TRBD1. The CDR3 is made up of 16 amino acids. Germline V gene lookup returns CDR1 MNHEY and CDR2 SMNVEV (reference sequence). The J segment lost 6 bases and the V segment lost 7 bases, leaving 13 bases of the junction unmatched. Here the CDR3 reads CASTTGGRGELDTQYF. As DNA, the CDR3 is TGTGCCAGCACGACAGGGGGCAGGGGAGAATTGGATACGCAGTATTTT.

This chain joins TRBV28 and TRBJ1-2; maybe TRBD1 (6 bases). V lost 6 bases, J lost 0 bases, and 14 bases lay in between. Germline CDR1 MDHEN, CDR2 SYDVKM. This CDR3 is 15 amino acids long. The CDR3, as DNA: TGTGCCAGCAGACTGCGGCAGGGGACTAACTATGGCTACACCTTC. Its protein product is CASRLRQGTNYGYTF.

The chain has TRBV15 and TRBJ1-2; 8 bases fit TRBD1. Germline V gene lookup returns CDR1 LNHNV and CDR2 YYDKDF (reference sequence). CDR3 length: 13 residues. V was pared by 8 bases and J by 1 base, with 3 bases of the junction left unmatched. This CDR3 reads CATPDRGNYGYTF. Here the CDR3 DNA reads TGTGCCACCCCCGACAGGGGTAACTATGGCTACACCTTC. The full variable domain, rest sourced from reference TRBV15 and TRBJ1-2, is DAMVIQNPRYQVTQFGKPVTLSCSQTLNHNVMYWYQQKSSQAPKLLFHYYDKDFNNEADTPDNFQSRRPNTSFCFLDIRSPGLGDTAMYLCATPDRGNYGYTFGSGTRLTVV.

V and J are TRBV27 and TRBJ2-3, with 15 bases matching TRBD2. The V gene's germline CDR1 is MNHEY and CDR2 SMNVEV (reference sequence). This CDR3 has 19 amino acids. Germline trimming cut 0 bases from V and 6 bases from J; bases unmatched to any gene: 10. Written as DNA, the CDR3 is TGTGCCAGCAGTTTATCGCCCCTCCTCGGGACTAGCGGGGGGGATACGCAGTATTTT. Residues: CASSLSPLLGTSGGDTQYF.

This chain connects TRBV9 to TRBJ1-1, with a possible D match to TRBD1 (6 bases). The CDR3 runs to 14 residues. V gave up 4 bases and J gave up 0 bases, with 10 bases separating them. Looked up from germline, CDR1 is SGDLS and CDR2 is YYNGEE. The chain's CDR3 is CASSIGTMNTEAFF. In nucleotides, the CDR3 is TGTGCCAGCAGCATCGGGACAATGAACACTGAAGCTTTCTTT.

The rearrangement uses TRBV28 and TRBJ2-5; D may be TRBD1 (5 bases). V lost 4 bases and J lost 2, with 14 bases in between. There are 15 residues in the CDR3. From germline, CDR1 is MDHEN and CDR2 SYDVKM. The CDR3 DNA sequence: TGTGCCAGCAGTTCCAGGGAAAGAGGACAAGAGACCCAGTACTTC. Protein: CASSSRERGQETQYF.